This TCR beta chain was recorded in a study of brain T cells in children with intractable seizures (dated by TCRdb to about 2021). About the study as a whole: Resected brain tissue from approximately 55 pediatric epilepsy surgery cases was first screened for immune gene transcripts using a NanoString immunology panel. Among the roughly 12 selected surgery cases, pre-surgery blood was additionally sequenced for eight, leaving four cases with brain tissue only. Here is what the overall study found, with its caveats: Viral specificity was inferred only from CDR3 sequence similarity, and patients' HCMV serostatus was unknown. Because pre- and post-surgery blood were sequenced to different depths, clones absent from the pre-surgery sample may reflect undersampling.

The immunoSEQ assay was used to generate TCR beta chain sequences from genomic DNA. Processing in the source paper ran as follows. Any CDR3 sequence that did not begin with the conserved framework cysteine at position 104 was removed by hand. Clonality was calculated as one minus the normalized Shannon's Diversity Index, with values ranging from 0 (maximal diversity) to 1 (oligoclonal). Chi-squared comparison-of-proportions tests were used to check whether the frequency of the same CDR3 differed between samples, for example brain versus blood. Public clonotypes were found through immuneACCESS searches, while the VDJdb browser was used to judge similarity to known antiviral clonotypes. In its TCRdb copy, this immuneACCESS table keeps in-frame sequences only and misses some clones. Where compared with another copy, unresolved V genes explain less than half of these, and the others have no known cause. For V, J and clone size, that table is used; D and trimming come from the DNA. The sample data list tens of thousands of clones, and about 93% of these were observed just once. Clones ranked in the top ten supply over 1.5% of the sample.

CDR1 and CDR2, per the germline V gene, are SGHNT and YENEEA. At the junction V is shortened by 0 bases and J by 0 bases, with 12 bases in between. From the cysteine through the phenylalanine, the CDR3 covers 16 amino acids. The DNA shown is the 48-base CDR3, in frame from base 1. The time point label for this specimen denotes: resected brain tissue, or blood drawn just prior to surgery. The surgery cases that showed the highest brain T cell transcript signatures were chosen for TCR beta chain sequencing of brain tissue, and of blood when it was available. Prior to surgery, the patients had been treated with at least one anti-epileptic drug. TCR-sequenced patients were children with drug-resistant epilepsy due to tuberous sclerosis complex, focal cortical dysplasia, Rasmussen encephalitis or hemimegalencephaly. The Monarch genomic DNA purification kit was used to extract bulk genomic DNA from unsorted brain tissue and whole blood.

Comments on this clone: Its antigen remains undetermined. No qualities accompany the bases; no much larger clone lies one base away.

The chain joins TRBV11-3 to TRBJ2-7; the D gene may be TRBD1 or TRBD2, since each aligns over 5 bases. This specimen consisted of peripheral blood, obtained at surgery. This TCR was recovered from a boy under two years old with tuberous sclerosis and intractable seizures. The CDR3 in this case is CASSLDPGTSSYEQYF. The bases are TGTGCCAGCAGCTTAGACCCCGGGACCAGCTCCTACGAGCAGTACTTC.